What follows describes a single T cell receptor (beta chain). In the source study's methods: Reference gene primer amplification yielded estimated nucleated cell counts. TCRdb's copy holds only in-frame clones and misses some; the assay was immunoSEQ multiplex PCR. The D gene and trimming were derived from the DNA, and the V and J assignments and clone size from that table. The sample includes 200,000 to 300,000 clones, 85% to 90% seen only once; the top ten take about 0.95%. This CDR3 is built from 15 residues. V gave up 5 bases and J gave up 6 bases; unmatched junction bases: 8. CDR1 is MDHEN and CDR2 is SYDVKM in the germline V gene. These data come from a study of blood T cell repertoires in COVID-19. Study summary: T cells, B-cell-depleted T cells, or PBMCs supplied cDNA or gDNA.

The study recruited people aged roughly 18 to 95 years across approximately 24 US areas. The chain combines TRBV28 with TRBJ1-4; TRBD1 matches at 8 bases. Sequenced sample: PBMCs or T cells enriched from blood (not recorded which). This receptor was obtained from a man aged 45-65 years who had been exposed to COVID-19. CDR3 region: CASSAQGAGDEKLFF. DNA for the CDR3: TGTGCCAGCAGTGCCCAGGGGGCGGGAGATGAAAAACTGTTTTTT.